Given below is one TCR beta chain in context. This clonotype was recorded only once. Its cognate antigen has yet to be identified. One junction end disagrees with the germline gene, perhaps due to a read error. These data originate in a study of CD8 T cells in Susac syndrome (dated by TCRdb to between 2017 and 2020). At the level of the whole study: Of the Susac syndrome patients who were sequenced, under 10 were in clinical remission while roughly six had clinically active disease. At blood withdrawal, Susac syndrome patients were therapy-naive, treated with corticosteroids (with IVIg additionally given to some), or treated with IVIg alone. Whether CD8+ T cell activation and differentiation in Susac syndrome was antigen driven was tested using repertoire sequencing. What the authors observed across the whole study: In patients with Susac syndrome, the CD4+ T cell repertoire showed no detectable clonal expansion. The number of individuals in the TCR sequencing and HLA analysis was acknowledged as relatively small.

Peripheral blood CD8+ and CD4+ T cells from healthy donors, Susac syndrome patients and multiple sclerosis patients were profiled by high-throughput TCR beta sequencing. The Susac syndrome patients fulfilled recently defined diagnostic criteria for definite or probable disease. Bulk CD8+ and CD4+ T cells were purified by magnetic negative isolation, whereas CD8+ TEMRA cells were enriched by FACS. Blood was drawn into EDTA tubes, processed within 24 hours, and PBMCs were isolated by density gradient centrifugation. PBMCs destined for TCR sequencing were cryopreserved in liquid nitrogen and later thawed in a 37 °C water bath. The sorted or isolated CD4+, CD8+ and CD8+ TEMRA cells reached a purity of at least 90%. RNA was extracted using the RNeasy kit, and about 0.45 to 1 microgram was reverse transcribed with random hexamers. TCR beta CDR3 regions were amplified with the immunoSEQ multiplex PCR assay covering 54 Vbeta and 13 Jbeta segments. To correct PCR amplification bias, a synthetic template baseline was used for both primer optimization and computational correction. The source study handled its data this way. Reads were annotated to V, D and J genes according to IMGT and were analyzed with immunoSEQ Analyzer, with only productive sequences retained. To calculate clonality, Shannon entropy was normalized by log2 of the number of productive unique sequences and then subtracted from one. For each patient and control, public and private clones were evaluated within the 100 most prevalent clones. Susac-specific clones were defined as absent from healthy and MS cohorts, over a thousand published viral clones and other ImmuneACCESS disease sequences. The public reads were quality trimmed at Q25 with fastp and then assembled into clones with MiXCR by TCRdb, keeping productive beta chains. Merged by CDR3 protein, the rows form single entries marked with the most common genes and DNA. The V and J calls were determined by TCRdb, not by the authors. The sample profile shows under 150,000 distinct CDR3 sequences; more than 90% of them were found once. The ten top clones hold around 0.08% of the sample.

The CDR3 starts with the cysteine, ends with the phenylalanine, and has 16 residues. Solely the CDR3 DNA is kept, with 48 bases framed from the first base. Taken from the germline V gene (reference sequence), the CDR1 and CDR2 loops are WNHNN and SYGVQD. Sequencing was done on a sample of CD4+ T cells from PBMCs. The clonotype was recovered from a human donor with Susac syndrome. The chain couples TRBV10-1 to TRBJ2-1, with the D gene too uncertain to name. The CDR3 region: CASSEQSRPRYNEQFF. The DNA sequence is TGCGCCAGCAGTGAGCAAAGTAGGCCCCGCTACAATGAGCAATTCTTC.